This TCR beta chain appears in the sequencing data of a study of metastatic and nonmetastatic thyroid tumors. Per germline, CDR1 LGHDT and CDR2 YNNKEL (reference sequence). The length of the CDR3 is 17 residues. The ends lost 0 bases at V and 2 bases at J; junction bases unmatched: 6. In the original processing: A distant-metastasis classifier for papillary thyroid cancer was built using CDR3 differences across clinicopathological groups. TCRdb ran MiXCR on the PCR reads. TCRdb, not the authors, supplied the V and J calls. The data contain roughly 12,000 clones, 27% of them singletons. Among the patients, none had received any treatment before thyroid surgery.

The source material was adjacent normal tissue. The chain recombines TRBV3-1 with TRBJ1-4, with 7 positions matching TRBD1. This clonotype was obtained from a male donor with papillary thyroid cancer or a benign thyroid nodule (not recorded which). Some clones in this sample may be carry-over from other donors' samples. The CDR3 protein is CASSQDLGGVTNEKLFF. Written as DNA, the CDR3 is TGTGCCAGCAGCCAAGATTTAGGGGGCGTTACTAATGAAAAACTGTTTTTT.